The 21 T cell receptor beta chains given below trace back to one sample, sequenced in a study of siplizumab effects on memory and regulatory T cells. The method was immunoSEQ multiplex PCR; TCRdb's version includes in-frame clones alone and lacks a portion of them. The top ten hold about 0.1% of the sample, which has 50,000 to 75,000 clones, about 96% seen once. The sample comprised naive CD8+ T cells sorted from blood. Receptor source: a human donor in good health.

The chain couples TRBV27 to TRBJ2-2, with a possible D match to TRBD2 (5 bases). V gave up 2 bases and J gave up 3 bases, with 16 bases separating them. CDR3 length equals 17 residues. Per the germline V gene, CDR1 is MNHEY and CDR2 is SMNVEV (reference sequence). The CDR3 region is CASSLGPYRGYTGELFF. CDR3 nucleotide sequence: TGTGCCAGCAGTTTAGGGCCCTATCGGGGATACACCGGGGAGCTGTTTTTT.

The chain recombines TRBV19 with TRBJ1-1; 7 bases agree with TRBD1. Trimming at V came to 6 bases and at J to 2 bases, leaving 3 bases not matched to a gene. Germline loops: CDR1 LNHDA, CDR2 SQIVND (reference sequence). The CDR3 extends over 13 amino acids. The CDR3, as DNA: TGTGCCAGTAGGACAGGGCCAAACACTGAAGCTTTCTTT. Residues: CASRTGPNTEAFF. Variable domain in full (rest from reference TRBV19 and TRBJ1-1): DGGITQSPKYLFRKEGQNVTLSCEQNLNHDAMYWYRQDPGQGLRLIYYSQIVNDFQKGDIAEGYSVSREKKESFPLTVTSAQKNPTAFYLCASRTGPNTEAFFGQGTRLTVV.

This clone was detected only once. The CDR3 loop is CASSEEGGQETQYF. CDR3 coding DNA: TGTGCCAGCAGTGAAGAGGGGGGCCAAGAGACCCAGTACTTC. This chain connects TRBV2 to TRBJ2-5, with D perhaps assigned TRBD1 or TRBD2 (6 bases each). V shed 1 base and J shed 1 base, with 7 bases lying between them. The CDR3 sequence is 14 residues long. The germline V gene encodes CDR1 SNHLY and CDR2 FYNNEI.

The V gene is TRBV7-9, the J gene TRBJ2-2; 9 bases align to TRBD1. CDR1 is SEHNR, CDR2 FQNEAQ, per germline (reference sequence). There are 15 residues in the CDR3. After removal of 5 bases from V and 5 bases from J, the junction contained 6 bases not matched to a gene. CDR3 region: CASSPRDRETGELFF. CDR3 DNA: TGTGCCAGCAGCCCCCGGGACAGGGAGACCGGGGAGCTGTTTTTT.

DNA for the CDR3: TGTGCCAGCAGTCGTCTCCAAGAGACCCAGTACTTC. Translation gives CASSRLQETQYF. This chain uses TRBV7-9 with TRBJ2-5; D unresolved. This CDR3 has 12 amino acids. Germline V CDR1 and CDR2: SEHNR, FQNEAQ (reference sequence). The V end was cut by 6 bases, the J end by 1 base, with 6 bases between.

This chain joins TRBV7-6 and TRBJ2-7, with 7 bases fitting TRBD1. The CDR3 has 14 amino acids. Per the germline V gene, CDR1 is SGHVS and CDR2 is FNYEAQ. V lost 5 bases to trimming and J lost 1 base; unmatched junction nucleotides: 5. CDR3 DNA: TGTGCCAGCAGCCCACCGGGACAGTCCTACGAGCAGTACTTC. Protein: CASSPPGQSYEQYF.

This chain connects TRBV9 to TRBJ2-7, with D uncertain. Germline lookup yields CDR1 SGDLS and CDR2 YYNGEE. The CDR3 is 14 amino acids. Trimming took 0 bases from V and 7 from J, leaving 14 bases between them. The CDR3, as DNA: TGTGCCAGCAGCGTAGATGACCAATCTAGGGAGCAGTACTTC. Encoded protein: CASSVDDQSREQYF.

CDR3 coding DNA: TGTGCCAGCAGTGAAGCAGAGTTAGAGACCCAGTACTTC. Translating it yields CASSEAELETQYF. This sequence joins TRBV2 and TRBJ2-5; D not resolved. The CDR3 spans 13 residues. V lost 0 bases and J 4 bases, leaving 6 bases between the germline ends. Germline V gene data show CDR1 as SNHLY and CDR2 as FYNNEI.

This chain links TRBV4-2 with TRBJ2-1; perhaps TRBD2 as D (6 bases). The germline CDR1 and CDR2 sequences are LGHNA and YNFKEQ. Trimming left V 5 bases short and J 6 bases short, with 14 bases between. The CDR3 has 14 amino acids. As DNA, the CDR3 is TGTGCCAGCAGCTCTGCCGGGGGAACCAATGAGCAGTTCTTC. Translation gives CASSSAGGTNEQFF.

J is TRBJ1-1 and V is TRBV6-6; D gene unclear. The CDR3 spans 14 residues. The V gene's germline CDR1 is MNHNY and CDR2 SVGAGI (reference sequence). V dropped 2 bases and J dropped 0 bases, with 7 bases sitting between them. The CDR3 protein is CASSYRSMNTEAFF. CDR3 sequence (DNA): TGTGCCAGCAGTTACAGGTCCATGAACACTGAAGCTTTCTTT.

The chain combines TRBV6-5 with TRBJ2-3; 8 bases line up with TRBD2. The V gene end was trimmed by 2 bases and the J gene end by 2 bases; junction bases not matched to a gene: 6. The CDR3 covers 16 residues. CDR1 and CDR2 from the germline V gene are MNHEY and SVGAGI. CDR3 nucleotide sequence: TGTGCCAGCAGTTACGGAATAGCGGGGCCCACAGATACGCAGTATTTT. Protein: CASSYGIAGPTDTQYF.

The gene calls are TRBV19 and TRBJ1-1; D gene unclear. Germline V gene sequence: CDR1 LNHDA, CDR2 SQIVND (reference sequence). Trimming left V 3 bases short and J 3 bases short, with 14 bases between. This CDR3 has 15 amino acids. The DNA for the CDR3 is TGTGCCAGTAGTATGTTCGGCCTCGAGGACACTGAAGCTTTCTTT. This encodes CASSMFGLEDTEAFF.

This clone has a single count. The rearrangement links TRBV9 to TRBJ1-3; D unresolved. The V end lost 3 bases, the J end lost 2 bases, and 9 bases lay between the germline ends. Germline V gene lookup returns CDR1 SGDLS and CDR2 YYNGEE. The CDR3 has 14 residues. The CDR3, as DNA: TGTGCCAGCAGCGAGGAGGGTACTGGAAACACCATATATTTT. Protein sequence: CASSEEGTGNTIYF.

V is TRBV6-6 and J is TRBJ2-1; tentative D call: TRBD1 (6 bases). The CDR3 contains 14 residues. Germline lookup yields CDR1 MNHNY and CDR2 SVGAGI (reference sequence). V lost 7 bases and J 5 bases, leaving 15 bases between the germline ends. The DNA for the CDR3 is TGTGCCAGCAATGACAGGACTTCCAACAATGAGCAGTTCTTC. Encoded protein: CASNDRTSNNEQFF.

The chain combines TRBV9 with TRBJ1-2; D may be TRBD1 (6 bases). Between the trimmed V and J ends, which lost 4 bases and 3 bases, there was a span of 16 bases. From germline, CDR1 is SGDLS and CDR2 YYNGEE. This CDR3 contains 15 residues. CDR3 amino acids: CASSPIGGIDYGYTF. CDR3 DNA sequence: TGTGCCAGCAGCCCGATAGGGGGGATCGACTATGGCTACACCTTC.

V usage is TRBV7-7 and J usage is TRBJ2-7; D uncertain. This CDR3 is built from 13 residues. V dropped 5 bases and J dropped 0 bases, with 8 bases sitting between them. The V gene's germline CDR1 is SSHAT and CDR2 FNYEAQ (reference sequence). CDR3 residues: CASSPVDSYEQYF. CDR3 nucleotides: TGTGCCAGCAGCCCTGTAGACTCCTACGAGCAGTACTTC.

The gene calls are TRBV5-6 and TRBJ2-7; D may be TRBD1 (6 bases). The CDR3 has 14 residues. The V gene lost 0 bases and the J gene lost 1 base, with 8 bases spanning the gap. CDR1 and CDR2 (germline): SGHDT, YYEEEE. CDR3 loop: CASSLGGLSYEQYF. The CDR3, as DNA: TGTGCCAGCAGCTTGGGGGGGCTGTCCTACGAGCAGTACTTC.

This clone was seen a single time. V usage is TRBV6-5 and J usage is TRBJ1-4; D gene ambiguous. Germline V gives CDR1 MNHEY, CDR2 SVGAGI. The CDR3 has 15 amino acids. The ends were cut back, 4 bases at V and 4 bases at J, with 13 bases in the middle. This CDR3 is CASSFGTSGNEKLFF. The CDR3 DNA reads TGTGCCAGCAGTTTCGGAACTTCCGGTAATGAAAAACTGTTTTTT.

This clone was counted once. J is TRBJ2-5 and V is TRBV7-9; either TRBD1 or TRBD2 may supply D (5 bases each). Germline-derived CDR1 and CDR2 are SEHNR and FQNEAQ (reference sequence). Trimming stripped 3 bases from V and 4 bases from J, with 12 bases between. The CDR3 spans 14 residues. CDR3 nucleotide sequence: TGTGCCAGCAGCTTGACCGGGACCCCAGAGACCCAGTACTTC. Translating it yields CASSLTGTPETQYF.

The rearrangement joins TRBV7-3 to TRBJ2-1; 8 bases are a match to TRBD1. V shed 4 bases, J shed 2 bases, and the junction held 4 bases outside the gene matches. The CDR3 totals 15 residues. Germline CDR1 SGHTA, CDR2 FQGTGA. The CDR3 coding sequence is TGTGCCAGCAGCTCACCGGACAGGGCCTACAATGAGCAGTTCTTC. Its protein is CASSSPDRAYNEQFF.

The CDR3 bases are TGTGCCAGCAGCTTATTCCGGGGCCAAGAGACCCAGTACTTC. The encoded protein is CASSLFRGQETQYF. The chain uses TRBV11-2 and TRBJ2-5, with D perhaps TRBD2 (5 bases). CDR1 is SGHAT, CDR2 FQNNGV, per germline. Trimming pared 2 bases from V and 1 base from J, leaving 8 bases between. The CDR3 has 14 amino acids.